Listed here is a single T cell receptor beta chain. Its antigen target is currently unknown. Within one base of it there is no much larger clone, and no base qualities were kept. Libraries were made using the immunoSEQ multiplex PCR assay. For the multiplex PCR, a mixture combining 60 forward primers for TCR Vbeta segments and 13 reverse primers for TCR Jbeta segments was used. The CDR3 region of rearranged TCR beta genes was amplified from genomic DNA by a multiplex PCR assay. Amplified TCR beta libraries were sequenced as 87-base-pair reads on the Illumina HiSeq System. The published analysis was carried out like this. A later analysis counted some 74 million unique TCR beta chains across the 690 or so repertoires, and around 9.9 million of these chains were shared by at least two donors. Raw reads were error-corrected and collapsed into unique sequences by a nearest-neighbor algorithm in which closely related sequences were merged to remove PCR and sequencing errors. V, D and J gene segments were assigned by aligning CDR3 sequences to IMGT reference sequences. For a sequence to be retained, at least a six-nucleotide match to both a V gene segment and a J gene segment was required. A rearrangement was called productive if the CDR3 had no stop codons and remained in frame with V and J, and every other rearrangement was called non-productive. CDR3 was defined according to IMGT convention as the region running from the second conserved V-encoded cysteine to the conserved J-encoded phenylalanine. Sequences without an unambiguous match to a single V gene segment were excluded from the earlier analysis of almost 600 of the donors. An earlier analysis of about 600 of the donors called V segments functional above 56.7% productive rearrangements and segregating when the between-donor standard deviation exceeded 5%. A statistical classification framework was built to diagnose cytomegalovirus status from the catalog of TCR beta chain sequences. In a later analysis, TCR nucleotide sequences were compared against IMGT/GENE-DB human TR gene sequences so that V and J genes could be assigned. In a later analysis, CDR3 sequences and most-parsimonious VDJ recombination scenarios were assigned using the TCRdist pipeline. A later analysis defined each TCR beta chain by its CDR3 amino acid sequence plus V-gene family, and excluded reads lacking a unique V-gene family. As a way to deal with suspected cross-contamination and a sequencing artifact, a later analysis dropped hundreds of nucleotide sequences that were highly shared and had low generation probability. A later analysis calculated a clonal expansion index for each public chain from normalized within-repertoire ranks of inferred template counts. A later analysis computed generation probabilities with a VDJ recombination model fitted to out-of-frame rearrangements, and checked the results against IGoR. In a later analysis, TCR-TCR, TCR-HLA and TCR-CMV co-occurrence was scored with hypergeometric tests, and a repertoire-size bias correction was applied to TCR pairs. To estimate false discovery rates, a later analysis permuted the HLA or CMV assignments 20 times. In a later analysis, co-occurring TCRs were grouped using DBSCAN, with TCRdist sequence similarity added in when clustering inside HLA-allele-positive subsets. Repertoires with fewer than 30,000 or more than 120,000 public chains were left out of co-occurrence clustering, as were five repertoires with anomalous nucleotide sharing. The source is immuneACCESS, and TCRdb retained only in-frame sequences with V and J called. Part of the clones is not carried over; for the studies checked, unresolved V genes explain less than half of this, and the remainder is unexplained. V, J and clone size derive from that table, while D and trimming were established from the DNA sequence. In all, the sample holds about 190,000 clones, and about nine tenths of those were seen once. The top ten clonotypes cover roughly 0.98% of the sample.

The data stem from a study of cytomegalovirus exposure and HLA in healthy donors (dated by TCRdb to 2017 to 2019). The study in broad terms: According to an earlier analysis of 550 to 700 of the donors, about 179 million T cells yielded 120 million or so unique TCR beta sequences and 276 Gb of sequence data. Roughly 300 gigabases of sequencing data and around 88 million unique TCR sequences made up an early release that covered nearly 650 HLA-typed donors. Of the roughly 400 genotyped donors, roughly 85% fell in the genetic ancestry cluster associated with self-reported Caucasian donors. The study aimed to test whether cataloging public T cell receptors could reveal signatures of past pathogen exposure. Using immunosequencing, the study profiled T cell repertoires from around 680 subjects and related those repertoires to cytomegalovirus serostatus. A separate validation cohort of 100 to 150 different subjects was used in addition to the roughly 670-subject first cohort. The study combined high-throughput TCR immunosequencing, statistical association of individual TCRs with disease status, and machine learning to predict cytomegalovirus infection status. A later analysis re-analyzed previously published TCR beta repertoires from about 600 donors and added high-resolution HLA genotyping to study TCR occurrence patterns. Rather than drawing on any new phenotypic data, the later analysis identified candidate immune exposures from TCR beta sequences and the way those sequences occurred across donors. An earlier analysis of approximately 640 of the donors applied high-throughput TCR beta sequencing to assess whether each TCR beta V gene segment acted as functional or pseudogenic. Alongside the repertoire data, information on donor age, sex, ethnicity and CMV serostatus was compiled. A later genetic analysis used genome-wide SNP genotypes for about 55% of the 666 donors, treating that subset as a discovery cohort. All discovery cohort repertoires had been generated on a single sequencing platform. HLA typing covered class I and class II loci at four-digit resolution. The number of donors typed differed by locus, with 629-630 for A, B, C, DRB1 and DQB1, more than 500 for DQA1, nearly 610 for DPA1, and 472 for DPB1. Four or five DR-DQ haplotypes were handled as single units for association and clustering because linkage in the cohort was strong. Across 398 genotyped donors of the cohort, an average of about 250,000 unique TCR beta nucleotide sequences per donor were sequenced, and approximately 19% of those sequences were non-productive.

The research as a whole found: Most TCR sequences were seen in very few donors, while some public TCRs were found in many individuals. Because counts were too low, roughly 17 rarely observed V segments, including chromosome 9 orphons, were left out of the earlier analysis of 587 of the donors. Linkage disequilibrium might explain the correlated functional status among segregating V segments, but an unknown experimental factor could not be excluded. The sequencing pipeline was judged likely to have produced a cluster of highly shared sequence variants as a technical artifact. Roughly uniform sequencing depth across donors was assumed in presence/absence analyses, although this assumption may not hold. Most CMV-associated TCR beta chains appeared to be HLA-restricted in a later analysis, and the HLA associations seemed to be driven largely by CMV exposure. Compared with equally common non-associated chains, HLA-associated TCR beta chains in a later analysis were more clonally expanded and had lower generation probabilities. An association between a missense DCLRE1C variant and V-gene and J-gene trimming of TCR beta chains was found in a later genetic analysis and replicated in an independent cohort. The study listed 170 or so TCR beta chains as associated with cytomegalovirus. An earlier analysis of approximately 540 of the donors showed that most TCR beta V segments appeared in productive rearrangements either about 87% or about 30% of the time, which broadly matched IMGT annotations. Compared with the approximately 670-donor mean, donors in an Asian-associated ancestry cluster had fewer N-insertions in productive TCRs, according to a later genetic analysis. In a later analysis, some 18,000 TCR beta sequences were associated with specific HLA alleles at a false discovery rate of 0.05. The classifier was reported to diagnose cytomegalovirus status with high specificity and sensitivity in both the original and validation cohorts. For the cohort, immune exposure information was limited to CMV serostatus. According to a later analysis, parvovirus B19, influenza, CMV and Epstein-Barr virus appeared linked to several top co-occurrence clusters. Some IMGT-functional V segments, including TRBV6-2 and TRBV6-3, could not be distinguished by the 87-base-pair reads and were therefore excluded. A further reported finding was that TCR beta sequences accurately predicted the HLA-A and HLA-B alleles for most subjects in the first cohort. The authors suggested that the approach could potentially be generalized to other disease states and immunological phenotypes. Only TCR beta chains were sequenced in this cohort, and the absence of alpha or paired-chain data limited detectable features. In a later analysis, the rate of TCR association differed among HLA loci, with DRB1 alleles having the most associated TCRs and HLA-C alleles having the fewest. Assigning TCR associations to individual alleles was difficult when HLA alleles, especially DR and DQ, strongly co-occurred. Because HLA typing was missing for some donors at each locus, association tests included only the typed subset. In vitro tests confirmed that three of the cytomegalovirus-associated TCR beta chains recognize cytomegalovirus antigens.

The CDR1 and CDR2 encoded by the germline V gene are MNHNS and SASEGT. Cut back by 8 bases and 7 bases, the V and J ends lie 18 bases apart. There are 14 amino acids in the CDR3, from cysteine to phenylalanine inclusive. Of the read, only the CDR3 DNA is kept; its 42 bases are in frame from base 1. The cohort comprised 710 or so healthy bone marrow donors. At the time of sampling, every cohort member was nominally healthy, though immune exposures that went unrecorded were likely present. The donor tested CMV seronegative and was one of the 352 seronegative cohort members. Every donor gave a peripheral blood sample, and the peripheral blood mononuclear cells from that sample were used for TCR beta sequencing. Genomic DNA extraction from the blood cell samples was performed with the Qiagen DNeasy Blood Extraction Kit.

The TCR comes from a boy aged 2 to 9 in good health and CMV-seronegative. The source material was PBMCs. Recombination connected TRBV6-1 to TRBJ2-4; TRBD1 might be the D gene, on 5 matching bases. The CDR3 is CASLMSGRDNIQYF. The base sequence is TGTGCCAGCCTAATGTCCGGCAGGGATAACATTCAGTACTTC.